The 30 T cell receptor beta chains below were found in one sample sequenced in a study of cytomegalovirus exposure and HLA in healthy donors. The primer mix had 60 Vbeta and 13 Jbeta primers. The table came from immunoSEQ multiplex PCR; TCRdb's copy has only in-frame clones and leaves some out. The sample yields about 160,000 clones, about 65% seen once. Material for sequencing was PBMCs. All receptors derive from a man aged 35 to 55 in good health and CMV-seropositive.

CDR3 sequence: CASSLGLPKDTQYF. Written as DNA, the CDR3 is TGCGCCAGCAGCTTAGGACTACCCAAGGATACGCAGTATTTT. The genes are TRBV5-1 and TRBJ2-3; D may be TRBD2 (6 bases). The CDR3 runs 14 residues. The V gene lost 2 bases and the J gene lost 6 bases, with 13 bases spanning the gap. Germline assignment: CDR1 SGHRS and CDR2 YFSETQ.

V and J are TRBV5-8 and TRBJ2-1; D ambiguous. CDR1 SGHTS and CDR2 YDEGEE come from the germline V gene. This CDR3 spans 11 amino acids. Trimming cost V 2 bases and J 10 bases, with 7 bases left between them. The CDR3 sequence: CASSFVAEQFF. The CDR3, as DNA: TGTGCCAGCAGCTTTGTAGCCGAGCAGTTCTTC.

V gene TRBV27 combines with J gene TRBJ1-4; the match to TRBD1 covers 7 bases. The CDR3 runs to 15 residues. The germline gives CDR1 MNHEY, CDR2 SMNVEV (reference sequence). V dropped 5 bases and J dropped 8; count of bases not matched to a gene: 11. The CDR3 nucleotides read TGTGCCAGCAGTACACCTACTAAACAGGGGGAAAAACTGTTTTTT. This translates into CASSTPTKQGEKLFF.

A single count supports this clone. V is TRBV5-6 and J is TRBJ2-7, with D perhaps TRBD2 (5 bases). Trimming shortened V by 0 bases and J by 2 bases, and 9 bases separated the two germline ends. There are 14 residues in the CDR3. Germline V gene sequence: CDR1 SGHDT, CDR2 YYEEEE. The CDR3 region is CASSLDGMPYEQYF. The CDR3 nucleotides read TGTGCCAGCAGCTTGGACGGGATGCCCTACGAGCAGTACTTC.

This clone has just a few counts. The rearrangement joins TRBV14 to TRBJ2-5; 7 nucleotides align to TRBD1. The germline V gene has CDR1 SGHDN and CDR2 FVKESK. The V segment lost 1 base and the J segment 5 bases; nucleotides outside the gene matches: 10. The CDR3 is 16 residues long. CDR3 loop: CASSQGATGISETQYF. The CDR3 DNA follows: TGTGCCAGCAGCCAAGGTGCGACAGGGATATCGGAGACCCAGTACTTC. The full variable domain, rest sourced from reference TRBV14 and TRBJ2-5, is EAGVTQFPSHSVIEKGQTVTLRCDPISGHDNLYWYRRVMGKEIKFLLHFVKESKQDESGMPNNRFLAERTGGTYSTLKVQPAELEDSGVYFCASSQGATGISETQYFGPGTRLLVL.

This clone was observed a few times. V usage is TRBV25-1 and J usage is TRBJ2-7; D call uncertain. CDR3 length equals 11 residues. The ends were cut back, 1 base at V and 6 bases at J, with 4 bases in the middle. From germline, CDR1 is MGHDK and CDR2 SYGVNS. CDR3 nucleotide sequence: TGTGCCAGCAGTGAATTCCGCGAGCAGTACTTC. Residues: CASSEFREQYF.

The chain employs TRBV7-6 and TRBJ2-5; TRBD1 matches 7 bases. The DNA end favors TRBJ2-7, so the J call may be wrong. Germline V gene data show CDR1 as SGHVS and CDR2 as FNYEAQ. This CDR3 contains 14 residues. In DNA form, the CDR3 reads TGTGCCAGCAGCCCCGACAGGGTGAGGAACGAGCAGTACTTC. Amino acid sequence: CASSPDRVRNEQYF.

The chain is built from TRBV9 and TRBJ1-6, with 8 nucleotides matching TRBD1. The CDR3 is 18 amino acids. CDR1 SGDLS and CDR2 YYNGEE come from the germline V gene. Unmatched junction bases numbered 9, after V lost 4 bases and J lost 0 bases. CDR3 DNA sequence: TGTGCCAGCAGCCCGGGACAGGTGATAAGCTCCTATAATTCACCCCTCCACTTT. Its protein product is CASSPGQVISSYNSPLHF. Full variable domain (outside the CDR3, taken from reference TRBV9 and TRBJ1-6): DSGVTQTPKHLITATGQRVTLRCSPRSGDLSVYWYQQSLDQGLQFLIQYYNGEERAKGNILERFSAQQFPDLHSELNLSSLELGDSALYFCASSPGQVISSYNSPLHFGNGTRLTVT.

The chain uses TRBV6-6 and TRBJ1-1; tentatively, D is TRBD1 (6 bases). The germline V and J ends were trimmed by 4 bases and 10 bases, with 16 bases remaining between them. Germline CDR1 and CDR2: MNHNY and SVGAGI (reference sequence). The CDR3 extends over 13 amino acids. The CDR3 is CASSFRTDGGAFF. CDR3 sequence (DNA): TGTGCCAGCAGTTTCCGGACAGATGGAGGAGCTTTCTTT.

The rearrangement uses TRBV18 and TRBJ2-7, with a possible D match to TRBD1 (6 bases). Trimming cost V 6 bases and J 1 base, with 16 bases left between them. The CDR3 is 15 residues long. Germline V gene data show CDR1 as KGHSH and CDR2 as LQKENI. The CDR3 here is CASSQSPRGSYEQYF. CDR3 bases: TGTGCCAGCTCGCAATCCCCCAGGGGTTCCTACGAGCAGTACTTC.

The V call is TRBV9, the J call TRBJ1-3; maybe TRBD1 (5 bases). Germline CDR1 reads SGDLS; CDR2 reads YYNGEE. CDR3 length equals 14 residues. V was pared by 2 bases and J by 0 bases, with 6 bases between. The chain's CDR3 is CASSVDSSGNTIYF. DNA of the CDR3: TGTGCCAGCAGCGTCGACAGCTCTGGAAACACCATATATTTT.

The V and J genes are TRBV18 and TRBJ1-5; a weak D match, TRBD1 (5 bases). V was trimmed by 3 bases and J by 2 bases, leaving 5 bases between them. The CDR3 loop spans 13 amino acids. The germline gives CDR1 KGHSH, CDR2 LQKENI. The DNA for the CDR3 is TGTGCCAGCTCACCGACAGGCAATCAGCCCCAGCATTTT. Amino acid sequence: CASSPTGNQPQHF.

CDR3 loop: CASSVGQTAYEQYF. The CDR3 nucleotides are TGTGCCAGTAGCGTGGGACAGACAGCCTACGAGCAGTACTTC. V and J are TRBV19 and TRBJ2-7; 7 bases map to TRBD1. The CDR3 extends over 14 amino acids. Germline assignment: CDR1 LNHDA and CDR2 SQIVND (reference sequence). The V and J ends lost 6 bases and 2 bases, in that order; junction bases with no gene match: 7.

This clone has a handful of counts. The V call is TRBV7-8, the J call TRBJ2-7, with a weak D call TRBD1 (5 bases). The V gene lost 0 bases and the J gene lost 6 bases, with 12 bases spanning the gap. The CDR3 sequence is 14 residues long. CDR1 is SGHVS, CDR2 FQNEAQ, per germline. The DNA for the CDR3 is TGTGCCAGCAGCTTAGCCAGGGCCAGTATCGAGCAGTACTTC. This gives the protein CASSLARASIEQYF.

This clone was counted once. The chain employs TRBV15 and TRBJ2-3; maybe TRBD1 (6 bases). Germline V gene sequence: CDR1 LNHNV, CDR2 YYDKDF (reference sequence). The CDR3 totals 17 residues. Trimming removed 2 bases at V and 3 bases at J, with 18 bases between. The chain's CDR3 is CATSRPPDRPITDTQYF. The CDR3 DNA follows: TGTGCCACCAGCAGACCCCCCGACAGGCCTATAACAGATACGCAGTATTTT. The variable domain in full, with the rest retrieved from reference TRBV15 and TRBJ2-3, is DAMVIQNPRYQVTQFGKPVTLSCSQTLNHNVMYWYQQKSSQAPKLLFHYYDKDFNNEADTPDNFQSRRPNTSFCFLDIRSPGLGDTAMYLCATSRPPDRPITDTQYFGPGTRLTVL.

The chain joins TRBV7-9 to TRBJ2-1; 8 nucleotides line up with TRBD1. CDR1 SEHNR and CDR2 FQNEAQ come from the germline V gene (reference sequence). This CDR3 has 16 residues. The junction had 9 bases not matched to a gene; V was cut back by 2 bases and J by 6 bases. CDR3 DNA: TGTGCCAGCAGCTTATTGCAGGGGGCCCCCCCCAATGAGCAGTTCTTC. It yields the protein CASSLLQGAPPNEQFF. The complete variable domain, with remaining parts taken from reference TRBV7-9 and TRBJ2-1, reads DTGVSQNPRHKITKRGQNVTFRCDPISEHNRLYWYRQTLGQGPEFLTYFQNEAQLEKSRLLSDRFSAERPKGSFSTLEIQRTEQGDSAMYLCASSLLQGAPPNEQFFGPGTRLTVL.

CDR3 amino acids: CASSPGQPNTGELFF. The CDR3 coding sequence is TGTGCCAGCAGCCCGGGACAGCCGAACACCGGGGAGCTGTTTTTT. The chain combines TRBV5-4 with TRBJ2-2, with 7 nucleotides matching TRBD1. The length of the CDR3 is 15 residues. V shed 4 bases and J 0 bases; nucleotides not matched to a gene: 3. The germline gives CDR1 SGHNT, CDR2 YYREEE (reference sequence).

The chain combines TRBV5-1 with TRBJ2-7; D may be TRBD2 (6 bases). This CDR3 spans 14 amino acids. Germline CDR1 SGHRS, CDR2 YFSETQ. V dropped 3 bases and J dropped 9 bases, with 19 bases sitting between them. CDR3: CASSSGTEGVRQYF. The CDR3 coding sequence is TGCGCCAGCAGCTCCGGGACTGAAGGGGTACGGCAGTACTTC. Drawing the rest from reference TRBV5-1 and TRBJ2-7, the complete variable domain is KAGVTQTPRYLIKTRGQQVTLSCSPISGHRSVSWYQQTPGQGLQFLFEYFSETQRNKGNFPGRFSGRQFSNSRSEMNVSTLELGDSALYLCASSSGTEGVRQYFGPGTRLTVT.

The chain carries TRBV29-1 and TRBJ1-1; tentative D call: TRBD1 (5 bases). Germline CDR1 is SQVTM and CDR2 is ANQGSEA. Trimming stripped 4 bases from V and 11 bases from J, with 11 bases between. The CDR3 totals 10 residues. The CDR3 DNA reads TGCAGCGTTGTCTGGGGCCAGGCTTTCTTT. Its translation: CSVVWGQAFF.

The CDR3 DNA is TGCGCCAGCAGCTTGGAATGGGAGACCACAGATACGCAGTATTTT. Residues: CASSLEWETTDTQYF. The chain has TRBV5-1 and TRBJ2-3; TRBD2 might be the D (5 bases). This CDR3 region has 15 residues. Between the trimmed V and J ends, which lost 0 bases and 2 bases, there was a span of 10 bases. CDR1 is SGHRS and CDR2 is YFSETQ in the germline V gene. The full variable domain, rest sourced from reference TRBV5-1 and TRBJ2-3, is KAGVTQTPRYLIKTRGQQVTLSCSPISGHRSVSWYQQTPGQGLQFLFEYFSETQRNKGNFPGRFSGRQFSNSRSEMNVSTLELGDSALYLCASSLEWETTDTQYFGPGTRLTVL.

The V and J genes are TRBV10-1 and TRBJ1-5; TRBD1 matches at 7 bases. The CDR3 runs to 13 residues. CDR1 WNHNN and CDR2 SYGVQD come from the germline V gene (reference sequence). Germline trimming cut 6 bases from V and 5 bases from J; bases unmatched to any gene: 4. The CDR3 DNA reads TGCGCCAGCAGCGGACAGGCCTATCAGCCCCAGCATTTT. This gives the protein CASSGQAYQPQHF.

The gene calls are TRBV6-5 and TRBJ1-1; no firm D call. Germline V gives CDR1 MNHEY, CDR2 SVGAGI. Deletions cut 5 bases from V and 1 base from J, with 11 bases between. The CDR3 is made up of 14 amino acids. The CDR3: CASSQGGWNTEAFF. Written as DNA, the CDR3 is TGTGCCAGCAGTCAAGGCGGTTGGAACACTGAAGCTTTCTTT.

This clone was counted a few times. V gene TRBV5-1 combines with J gene TRBJ2-7; 7 bases align to TRBD1. Trimming cost V 5 bases and J 5 bases; bases outside gene matches: 10. Germline V gives CDR1 SGHRS, CDR2 YFSETQ. The CDR3 length is 14 residues. The CDR3 spells CASRRDSTGNEQYF. The DNA of the CDR3 is TGCGCCAGCAGGAGGGACAGCACGGGCAACGAGCAGTACTTC.

This chain links TRBV4-3 with TRBJ2-7; TRBD2 matches at 13 bases. The CDR3 sequence is 17 residues long. V lost 0 bases and J lost 3; bases outside the gene matches: 5. The germline gives CDR1 LGHNA, CDR2 YSLEER. This CDR3 reads CASSQEFGLAGVYEQYF. CDR3 nucleotide sequence: TGCGCCAGCAGCCAAGAGTTTGGACTAGCGGGGGTCTACGAGCAGTACTTC.

This clone was seen more than once but under ten times. The J gene is TRBJ2-7, the V gene TRBV5-1; a weak D match, TRBD2 (7 bases). The CDR3 totals 15 residues. Per germline, CDR1 SGHRS and CDR2 YFSETQ. With 4 bases removed from V and 6 bases from J, the gap between germline ends came to 20 bases. CDR3 in amino acids: CASSLLGQGRGEQYF. The CDR3 nucleotides are TGCGCCAGCAGCCTCCTCGGGCAGGGGAGGGGCGAGCAGTACTTC.

This clone was recorded once. The CDR3 here is CASSSSGTVRSPLHF. The CDR3 coding sequence is TGCGCCAGCAGCTCCTCCGGGACAGTCAGGTCACCCCTCCACTTT. The rearrangement uses TRBV5-1 and TRBJ1-6; 7 nucleotides match TRBD1. The trim removed 3 bases at V and 10 bases at J, leaving 10 bases unmatched. This CDR3 spans 15 amino acids. The germline gives CDR1 SGHRS, CDR2 YFSETQ.

The chain joins TRBV27 to TRBJ1-2, with 7 positions matching TRBD1. Germline CDR1 and CDR2: MNHEY and SMNVEV (reference sequence). V gave up 4 bases and J gave up 3 bases; unmatched junction bases: 2. This CDR3 contains 13 residues. This CDR3 is CASSSDRDYGYTF. In DNA, the CDR3 is TGTGCCAGCAGTTCCGACAGGGACTATGGCTACACCTTC.

The chain recombines TRBV27 with TRBJ1-1; 8 bases line up with TRBD1. CDR1 and CDR2 (germline): MNHEY, SMNVEV (reference sequence). After removal of 2 bases from V and 1 base from J, the junction contained 6 bases not matched to a gene. This CDR3 has 16 amino acids. CDR3: CASSLARTGPNTEAFF. As DNA, the CDR3 is TGTGCCAGCAGTTTAGCCAGGACAGGGCCGAACACTGAAGCTTTCTTT.

The V call is TRBV13, the J call TRBJ2-7; 8 bases match TRBD2. Trimming at V came to 5 bases and at J to 2 bases, leaving 2 bases not matched to a gene. CDR1 and CDR2 (germline): PRHDT, FYEKMQ (reference sequence). The CDR3 runs 13 residues. DNA of the CDR3: TGTGCCAGCAGCCCGGGGGGGGCCTACGAGCAGTACTTC. Its protein product is CASSPGGAYEQYF.

V gene TRBV5-6 combines with J gene TRBJ2-1, with 7 bases fitting TRBD1. Germline V gives CDR1 SGHDT, CDR2 YYEEEE. This CDR3 is built from 16 residues. V shed 0 bases, J shed 8 bases, and the junction held 11 bases outside the gene matches. Here the CDR3 reads CASSLGASGGKDEQFF. The CDR3 DNA reads TGTGCCAGCAGCTTGGGTGCGTCAGGGGGTAAGGATGAGCAGTTCTTC.